These 3 T cell receptor beta chains were sequenced from one sample in a study of blood T cell repertoires in COVID-19. Sequencing was performed with immunoSEQ multiplex PCR; in TCRdb, only in-frame clones are kept and a portion is missing. This sample has 150,000 to 190,000 clones; approximately 82% occur once, and the top ten carry just over 9.5%. The sample comprised peripheral blood. Receptor source: a woman aged 45 to 65 with acute or convalescent COVID-19.

This clone showed up just once. This chain uses TRBV25-1 with TRBJ1-3; D gene unclear. The CDR3 extends over 13 amino acids. The ends were cut back, 7 bases at V and 0 bases at J, with 7 bases in the middle. Germline V gene sequence: CDR1 MGHDK, CDR2 SYGVNS. In nucleotides, the CDR3 is TGTGCCAGCAATACAGCCTCTGGAAACACCATATATTTT. As protein: CASNTASGNTIYF.

The V call is TRBV5-1, the J call TRBJ2-2; D is ambiguous. Germline-derived CDR1 and CDR2 are SGHRS and YFSETQ. This CDR3 comprises 13 residues. Trimming removed 2 bases at V and 3 bases at J, with 5 bases between. CDR3 loop: CASSFHDTGELFF. In DNA form, the CDR3 reads TGCGCCAGCAGCTTCCATGACACCGGGGAGCTGTTTTTT.

V usage is TRBV7-3 and J usage is TRBJ1-1; tentative D call: TRBD1 (6 bases). Trimming took 3 bases from V and 7 from J, leaving 12 bases between them. The CDR3 has 13 residues. Per germline, CDR1 SGHTA and CDR2 FQGTGA. As DNA, the CDR3 is TGTGCCAGCAGCTTTCAAACAGGGCTTGAAGCTTTCTTT. Translated, it gives CASSFQTGLEAFF. Full variable domain (outside the CDR3, taken from reference TRBV7-3 and TRBJ1-1): GAGVSQTPSNKVTEKGKYVELRCDPISGHTALYWYRQSLGQGPEFLIYFQGTGAADDSGLPNDRFFAVRPEGSVSTLKIQRTERGDSAVYLCASSFQTGLEAFFGQGTRLTVV.